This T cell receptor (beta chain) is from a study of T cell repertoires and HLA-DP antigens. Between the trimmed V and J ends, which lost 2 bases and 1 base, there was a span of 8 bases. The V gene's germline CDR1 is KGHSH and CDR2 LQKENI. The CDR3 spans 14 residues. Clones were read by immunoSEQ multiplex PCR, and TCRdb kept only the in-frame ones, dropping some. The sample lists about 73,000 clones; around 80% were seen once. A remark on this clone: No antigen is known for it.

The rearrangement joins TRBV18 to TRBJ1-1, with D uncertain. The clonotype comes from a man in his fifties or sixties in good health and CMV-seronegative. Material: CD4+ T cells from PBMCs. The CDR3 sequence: CASSPSAGNTEAFF. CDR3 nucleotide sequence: TGTGCCAGCTCACCATCGGCGGGGAACACTGAAGCTTTCTTT.